This entry features one T cell receptor beta chain sequence. At least ten counts were recorded for this clonotype. Its antigen remains undetermined. The junction departs from germline at one end; a sequencing error may be responsible. These data belong to a study of blood T cells in healthy people across ages (dated by TCRdb to about 2015). Concerning the study at large: In model experiments, template switching captured about one uniquely barcoded TCR beta cDNA molecule for every two T cells. For two donors (one aged 18 to 30 and one aged 80 or older), the study analyzed two additional independent replicas of 1 million unique cDNA reads from the same blood draw. Donors were grouped into four age groups: young (average approximately 16 years), middle-aged (approximately 41), aged (roughly 62) and long-lived (approximately 75). Age-related changes in TCR beta repertoire diversity were measured in the study by deep sequencing normalized with unique cDNA molecular identifiers. Donors of different ages were randomly distributed across sequencing lanes to avoid experimental bias. On the study overall, not on this receptor specifically: Estimates of total diversity based on one million sequenced T cells were regarded as lower bounds and as underestimates. Compared with the aged group, the long-lived group had more naive CD4+ T cells, fewer expanded clones and increased TCR diversity, a pattern suggesting age selection. As age increased, observed TCR beta diversity per million T cells dropped in a roughly linear way, and a significant reduction was already evident by age 40. There was a strong correlation between observed TCR beta diversity and the percentage of naive T cells measured by flow cytometry. Because profiling used bulk unsorted PBMCs, naive and antigen-experienced compartments could not be compared conclusively. Donor CMV infection status was unknown, potentially confounding age-related changes in expanded clonotypes.

CDR1 and CDR2 are read off the germline V gene as SGHRS and YFSETQ. There are 13 amino acids in the CDR3, from cysteine to phenylalanine inclusive. Only CDR3 DNA is held: 39 bases, read in frame from base 1. The protocol used for the library was 5' RACE. The instrument given in TCRdb is Illumina HiSeq 2500. A second PCR of roughly 6 to 11 cycles was run with a J-beta primer mix and a sample-barcoded 5' primer. A unique molecular identifier was introduced onto each TCR beta cDNA molecule by a template-switch 5' adaptor carrying 12 random nucleotides. Each sample yielded at least 3 million CDR3-containing paired-end reads. All of the RNA was converted into first-strand cDNA using the Mint cDNA synthesis kit, with a TRBC-specific oligonucleotide serving as the primer. All cDNA was treated with uracil-DNA glycosylase and then went through a first 18-cycle PCR with the universal primers M1SS and BC2_uni_R. The published analysis was carried out like this. Each sample was normalized by randomly selecting 1 million high-quality reads, each carrying a distinct molecular identifier. Instead of being binned into consensus sequences, reads that shared molecular identifiers were thrown out. MiTCR, with a Q25 quality threshold and the strictest error-elimination algorithm, was used for CDR3 identification, clonotype clustering and error correction. Lower-bound total TCR beta diversity was estimated with a nonparametric unseen species model using Euler transformation. TCRdb reprocessed the public reads (quality trimming at Q25 with fastp, clone calling with MiXCR) and kept in-frame beta chains. Every CDR3 protein is listed once, alongside the most common genes and DNA of its rows. Here the V and J calls rest on TCRdb's processing, not on the authors' analysis. A total of 1.5 million to 2 million distinct CDR3 sequences appear in this sample, around 36% of them only once. The top ten clones comprise approximately 10% of the sample.

The roughly 39 donors, aged about 6 to 95 years, were systemically healthy Caucasian individuals from Russia. About 10 milliliters of peripheral blood were drawn from each donor into EDTA-treated Vacutainer tubes. Ficoll-Paque density-gradient centrifugation was used to isolate PBMCs, with at least 7 million obtained per sample. Trizol reagent was used to extract total RNA from PBMCs, with at least 6 micrograms per sample. The percentages of naive CD45RAhigh/CD27high T cells were determined by flow cytometry on a PBMC aliquot from every donor. This clonotype was obtained from a woman aged 25 to 39 in good health. Sequenced material: blood. Recombination linked TRBV5-1 to TRBJ2-1, with no reliable assignment of the D segment. The CDR3 loop reads CASSSSSYNEQFF. The DNA sequence follows: TGTGCCAGCAGTTCTAGCTCCTACAATGAGCAGTTCTTC.